A selection of T cell receptor beta chains follows, all from one sample in a study of T cells in Graves' hyperthyroidism and ophthalmopathy. One entry per CDR3 protein, called by TCRdb with MiXCR from the multiplex PCR reads. The sample includes about 300,000 distinct CDR3 sequences, around a sixth seen only once; the top ten take around 33%. Sequencing was carried out using blood. The receptor source for this set is a man between 25 and 39 years old with Graves' hyperthyroidism. Each CDR3 is given with its conserved first and last residue. The order of the fields is clone size, V gene, J gene, D gene, CDR3 DNA, CDR3 protein. D genes are given only for firm matches. Expanded clones get a size class; other rows say once, few or many, or leave the size out.

clone size: many
V gene: TRBV30
J gene: TRBJ2-3
D gene: TRBD2
CDR3 DNA: TGTGCCTGGAGTTTAGCGGGAGGCACAGATACGCAGTATTTT
CDR3 protein: CAWSLAGGTDTQYF

clone size: few
V gene: TRBV12-3/TRBV12-4
J gene: TRBJ2-3
D gene: -
CDR3 DNA: TGTGCCAGCTCTTCAGGAAGCTCGCAGTATTTT
CDR3 protein: CASSSGSSQYF

clone size: -
V gene: TRBV15
J gene: TRBJ2-4
D gene: -
CDR3 DNA: TGTGCCACCAACACCACACAGGACCTTCTAGCCAAAAACATTCAGTACTTC
CDR3 protein: CATNTTQDLLAKNIQYF

clone size: many
V gene: TRBV5-1
J gene: TRBJ2-1
D gene: -
CDR3 DNA: TGCGCCAGCAGCTTGGCCAATTTCGGGATACAGCTTCATGAGCAGTTCTTC
CDR3 protein: CASSLANFGIQLHEQFF

clone size: many
V gene: TRBV20-1
J gene: TRBJ2-7
D gene: -
CDR3 DNA: TGCAGTGCTAGGGGTTTCCACTACGAGCAGTACTTC
CDR3 protein: CSARGFHYEQYF

clone size: once
V gene: TRBV20-1
J gene: TRBJ2-3
D gene: -
CDR3 DNA: TGCAGTGCTAGCCCTTTGGTAGGATTTAGCACAGATACGCAGTATTTT
CDR3 protein: CSASPLVGFSTDTQYF

clone size: -
V gene: TRBV24-1
J gene: TRBJ2-1
D gene: TRBD2
CDR3 DNA: TGTGCCACCAGTGATCCCCGGACTAGCGGGAGCTCCTACAATGAGCAGTTCTTC
CDR3 protein: CATSDPRTSGSSYNEQFF

clone size: -
V gene: TRBV12-3/TRBV12-4
J gene: TRBJ1-4
D gene: -
CDR3 DNA: TGTGCCAGCAGTTTTACGGGGAATGAAAAACTGTTTTTT
CDR3 protein: CASSFTGNEKLFF

clone size: -
V gene: TRBV7-9
J gene: TRBJ2-3
D gene: -
CDR3 DNA: TGTGCCAGCAGCTTAGGGCTTGGGGGGAGCACAGATACGCAGTATTTT
CDR3 protein: CASSLGLGGSTDTQYF

clone size: few
V gene: TRBV15
J gene: TRBJ1-5
D gene: TRBD1
CDR3 DNA: TGTGCCACCAGCAGTCGGGACAGGGGCCTTAATCAGCCCCAGCATTTT
CDR3 protein: CATSSRDRGLNQPQHF

clone size: -
V gene: TRBV18
J gene: TRBJ2-4
D gene: TRBD2
CDR3 DNA: TGTGCCAGCTCACCACCTAGCGGGGGGGGAGCCAAAAACATTCAGTACTTC
CDR3 protein: CASSPPSGGGAKNIQYF

clone size: many
V gene: TRBV30
J gene: TRBJ1-5
D gene: -
CDR3 DNA: TGTGCCTGGAGTGTAGGGGGAAATAGCAATCAGCCCCAGCATTTT
CDR3 protein: CAWSVGGNSNQPQHF

clone size: -
V gene: TRBV28
J gene: TRBJ2-7
D gene: -
CDR3 DNA: TGTGCCAGCAGATCTGGTCTGCTGTTCAAGAGGACCTACGAGCAGTACTTC
CDR3 protein: CASRSGLLFKRTYEQYF

clone size: many
V gene: TRBV14
J gene: TRBJ2-3
D gene: TRBD1
CDR3 DNA: TGTGCCAGCAGCCACCGGACAGGAGATACAGATACGCAGTATTTT
CDR3 protein: CASSHRTGDTDTQYF

clone size: -
V gene: TRBV10-3
J gene: TRBJ1-1
D gene: -
CDR3 DNA: TGTGCCATCAGTGAGTCGGTAGTTTTGGGCGCGGGCACTGAAGCTTTCTTT
CDR3 protein: CAISESVVLGAGTEAFF

clone size: -
V gene: TRBV19
J gene: TRBJ2-6
D gene: -
CDR3 DNA: TGTGCCAGCAGCAGTCGAGGGCGTGGGGCCAACGTCCTGACTTTC
CDR3 protein: CASSSRGRGANVLTF

clone size: many
V gene: TRBV28
J gene: TRBJ1-1
D gene: -
CDR3 DNA: TGTGCCAGCAGTTCTTATAACACTGAAGCTTTCTTT
CDR3 protein: CASSSYNTEAFF

clone size: many
V gene: TRBV5-1
J gene: TRBJ2-5
D gene: -
CDR3 DNA: TGCGCCAGCAGCTTGGCCCAGGTGGCAGTCCAAGAGACCCAGTACTTC
CDR3 protein: CASSLAQVAVQETQYF

clone size: -
V gene: TRBV5-5
J gene: TRBJ1-6
D gene: -
CDR3 DNA: TGCGCCAGCAGCCAAGATCCGGGGTCAGGCGGTTCACCCCTCCACTTT
CDR3 protein: CASSQDPGSGGSPLHF

clone size: -
V gene: TRBV12-3/TRBV12-4
J gene: TRBJ1-2
D gene: TRBD1
CDR3 DNA: TGTGCCAGCAGTTTATTGAGGGGGCGAGTGGTCTACACCTTC
CDR3 protein: CASSLLRGRVVYTF

clone size: -
V gene: TRBV29-1
J gene: TRBJ2-1
D gene: TRBD1
CDR3 DNA: TGCAGCGTTGATGGACAGGGAGTCCCCTACAATGAGCAGTTCTTC
CDR3 protein: CSVDGQGVPYNEQFF

clone size: many
V gene: TRBV3-1
J gene: TRBJ2-1
D gene: -
CDR3 DNA: TGTGCCAGCAGTGTAAGCAGTAATGAGCAGTTCTTC
CDR3 protein: CASSVSSNEQFF

clone size: -
V gene: TRBV7-9
J gene: TRBJ2-5
D gene: -
CDR3 DNA: TGTGCCAGCAGCACCCCCGGAGAGGGCAGGGAGACCCAGTACTTC
CDR3 protein: CASSTPGEGRETQYF

clone size: -
V gene: TRBV5-1
J gene: TRBJ2-6
D gene: -
CDR3 DNA: TGCGCCAGCAGCCCCAGTCCCGGGACTTTTTCTGGGGCCAACGTCCTGACTTTC
CDR3 protein: CASSPSPGTFSGANVLTF

clone size: many
V gene: TRBV28
J gene: TRBJ2-3
D gene: TRBD2
CDR3 DNA: TGTGCCAGCAGCGGAAGAAAATGGCCGGGACTAGCGGGAGGGCCGGATACGCAGTATTTT
CDR3 protein: CASSGRKWPGLAGGPDTQYF

clone size: -
V gene: TRBV12-3/TRBV12-4
J gene: TRBJ1-2
D gene: -
CDR3 DNA: TGTGCCAGCAGCCTAAAAGGGGATGGGCCTGGCTACACCTTC
CDR3 protein: CASSLKGDGPGYTF

clone size: few
V gene: TRBV4-1
J gene: TRBJ2-7
D gene: TRBD2
CDR3 DNA: TGCGCCAGCAGCCTTTTAGGCGGGAGGCGCCAACCGGGTGAGCAGTACTTC
CDR3 protein: CASSLLGGRRQPGEQYF

clone size: many
V gene: TRBV4-1
J gene: TRBJ2-7
D gene: TRBD2
CDR3 DNA: TGCGCCAGCAGCCGACCCCTAGCGGGAGAATTAGAGCAGTACTTC
CDR3 protein: CASSRPLAGELEQYF

clone size: -
V gene: TRBV7-2
J gene: TRBJ2-7
D gene: -
CDR3 DNA: TGTGCCAGCAGCGGACCAGCAGAGCAGTACTTC
CDR3 protein: CASSGPAEQYF

clone size: many
V gene: TRBV7-3
J gene: TRBJ1-1
D gene: -
CDR3 DNA: TGTGCCAGCAGCCCCCTGTTCCGGGGGCCGAACACTGAAGCTTTCTTT
CDR3 protein: CASSPLFRGPNTEAFF

clone size: -
V gene: TRBV15
J gene: TRBJ2-1
D gene: TRBD1
CDR3 DNA: TGTGCCACCAGCAGAGGTTCCGGGACAGGCAACAATGAGCAGTTCTTC
CDR3 protein: CATSRGSGTGNNEQFF

clone size: -
V gene: TRBV29-1
J gene: TRBJ2-7
D gene: -
CDR3 DNA: TGCAGCGTTGGTAGCTCCTACGAGCAGTACTTC
CDR3 protein: CSVGSSYEQYF

clone size: few
V gene: TRBV19
J gene: TRBJ1-1
D gene: -
CDR3 DNA: TGTGCCAGTAGTATCTCCCCAGCGAACACTGAAGCTTTCTTT
CDR3 protein: CASSISPANTEAFF

clone size: few
V gene: TRBV27
J gene: TRBJ1-4
D gene: TRBD1
CDR3 DNA: TGTGCCAGCAGTGCTGACAGGGGGGGGGAAAAACTGTTTTTT
CDR3 protein: CASSADRGGEKLFF

clone size: few
V gene: TRBV6-1
J gene: TRBJ1-3
D gene: -
CDR3 DNA: TGTGCCAGCGTTCTCCACGGCTCTGGAAACACCATATATTTT
CDR3 protein: CASVLHGSGNTIYF

clone size: -
V gene: TRBV27
J gene: TRBJ2-1
D gene: -
CDR3 DNA: TGTGCCAGCAGTTTAAGGGAGAGCAATGAGCAGTTCTTC
CDR3 protein: CASSLRESNEQFF

clone size: few
V gene: TRBV6-1
J gene: TRBJ2-5
D gene: TRBD2
CDR3 DNA: TGTGCCAGCGGACGAGGGGAGGGAGAGACCCAGTACTTC
CDR3 protein: CASGRGEGETQYF

clone size: -
V gene: TRBV14
J gene: TRBJ1-2
D gene: -
CDR3 DNA: TGTGCCAGCAGCCAAGGGGGAGGCTATGGCTACACCTTC
CDR3 protein: CASSQGGGYGYTF

clone size: many
V gene: TRBV7-9
J gene: TRBJ2-2
D gene: -
CDR3 DNA: TGTGCCAGCAGCTTAGTGTCGGACGCCGGGGAGCTGTTTTTT
CDR3 protein: CASSLVSDAGELFF

clone size: few
V gene: TRBV6-1
J gene: TRBJ2-5
D gene: -
CDR3 DNA: TGTGCCAGCAGGGGTGAGCGAATTGAGACCCAGTACTTC
CDR3 protein: CASRGERIETQYF

clone size: once
V gene: TRBV19
J gene: TRBJ1-3
D gene: -
CDR3 DNA: TGTGCCTGTGACGGACCGCTCTCTGGAAACACCATATATTTT
CDR3 protein: CACDGPLSGNTIYF

clone size: -
V gene: TRBV7-7
J gene: TRBJ2-2
D gene: -
CDR3 DNA: TGTGCTAGCAGCCGACAGGCCGGTACCGGGGAGCTGTTTTTT
CDR3 protein: CASSRQAGTGELFF

clone size: many
V gene: TRBV7-9
J gene: TRBJ1-2
D gene: -
CDR3 DNA: TGTGCCAGCAGCCCGACAAGAATTACCTATGGCTACACCTTC
CDR3 protein: CASSPTRITYGYTF

clone size: -
V gene: TRBV18
J gene: TRBJ1-6
D gene: TRBD1
CDR3 DNA: TGTGCCAGCTCACTGGGACAGGGGAACTTCAATTCACCCCTCCACTTT
CDR3 protein: CASSLGQGNFNSPLHF

clone size: -
V gene: TRBV4-1
J gene: TRBJ2-1
D gene: TRBD2
CDR3 DNA: TGCGCCAGCAGCCAAGATCGCCTAGCGGCAGACAATGAGCAGTTCTTC
CDR3 protein: CASSQDRLAADNEQFF

clone size: few
V gene: TRBV2
J gene: TRBJ1-5
D gene: -
CDR3 DNA: TGTGCCAGCAGTAGGGAGGCTTTTGGGAATCAGCCCCAGCATTTT
CDR3 protein: CASSREAFGNQPQHF